These 10 T cell receptor beta chains came from one sample sequenced in a study of blood T cells in healthy people across ages. Primed by a sample-barcoded 5' primer and a J-beta primer mix, a second PCR proceeded for 7 to 11 cycles. TCRdb reprocessed the 5' RACE reads via MiXCR and lists one record per CDR3 protein. The sample holds over 1,500,000 distinct CDR3 sequences; more than 35% are singletons and the top ten take approximately 22%. The specimen sequenced was blood. The receptors here all came from a human donor in good health.

CDR3 protein: CASSSQGGLPTYEQYF. CDR3 nucleotides: TGTGCCAGCAGCTCCCAGGGGGGACTCCCGACCTACGAGCAGTACTTC. The chain links TRBV7-6 to TRBJ2-7, with D possibly TRBD1 on 7 matching bases. From germline, CDR1 is SGHVS and CDR2 FNYEAQ. This CDR3 is 16 amino acids long. Trimming removed 4 bases at V and 2 bases at J, with 18 bases between.

The chain carries TRBV20-1 and TRBJ2-7; 11 positions agree with TRBD1. Germline lookup yields CDR1 DFQATT and CDR2 SNEGSKA (reference sequence). The junction had 7 bases not matched to a gene; V was cut back by 3 bases and J by 6 bases. The CDR3 totals 14 residues. The CDR3 coding sequence is TGCAGTGCTAGGTCAGGACAGGGGGCAGGCGAGCAGTACTTC. It codes for CSARSGQGAGEQYF.

Turning to this clonotype: An end of the junction does not agree with germline; a read error may underlie this. The genes are TRBV7-2 and TRBJ2-1; D is perhaps TRBD1 (6 bases). This CDR3 has 15 residues. Germline V lookup: CDR1 SGHTA, CDR2 FQGNSA. In DNA, the CDR3 is TGTGCCAGCAGCTTGGACAGTTCCGGCGACAATGGGCAGTTCTTC. Protein sequence: CASSLDSSGDNGQFF. The complete variable domain, with remaining parts taken from reference TRBV7-2 and TRBJ2-1, reads GAGVSQSPSNKVTEKGKDVELRCDPISGHTALYWYRQSLGQGLEFLIYFQGNSAPDKSGLPSDRFSAERTGGSVSTLTIQRTQQEDSAVYLCASSLDSSGDNGQFFGPGTRLTVL.

V usage is TRBV7-9 and J usage is TRBJ1-2, with a tentative D call TRBD1 (5 bases). The CDR3 covers 16 residues. The germline V and J ends were trimmed by 5 bases and 2 bases, with 18 bases remaining between them. Germline V gene data show CDR1 as SEHNR and CDR2 as FQNEAQ (reference sequence). The CDR3 here is CASSLTYLRDNYGYTF. As DNA, the CDR3 is TGTGCCAGCAGCCTGACGTATCTTCGGGACAACTATGGCTACACCTTC.

Only a few counts were recorded for this clonotype. The chain links TRBV20-1 to TRBJ1-6; no reliable D call. Trimming cost V 4 bases and J 8 bases, with 12 bases left between them. There are 13 residues in the CDR3. The germline gives CDR1 DFQATT, CDR2 SNEGSKA (reference sequence). The CDR3 coding sequence is TGCAGTGCTAAGGGAAGAGTCGATTCACCCCTCCACTTT. Translating it yields CSAKGRVDSPLHF.

This clonotype has only a few counts. The V call is TRBV5-1, the J call TRBJ1-2; the D is unclear. V was trimmed by 1 base and J by 3 bases, leaving 10 bases between them. CDR3 size: 14 residues. Looked up from germline, CDR1 is SGHRS and CDR2 is YFSETQ. The CDR3 here is CASSLINSDYGYTF. The CDR3 DNA follows: TGCGCCAGCAGCTTGATTAACAGTGACTATGGCTACACCTTC.

The V call is TRBV4-2, the J call TRBJ2-1; 8 bases align to TRBD1. J gave up 3 bases and V 2 bases, and 6 bases lay outside the gene matches. The CDR3 runs 16 residues. Germline lookup yields CDR1 LGHNA and CDR2 YNFKEQ. CDR3 DNA: TGTGCCAGCAGCCAAAGGATGACAGGGGTCTACAATGAGCAGTTCTTC. It specifies CASSQRMTGVYNEQFF.

On this clonotype itself: At one of its ends the junction is not consistent with the germline gene, which may arise from a read error. The rearrangement uses TRBV6-5 and TRBJ2-3, with 7 nucleotides matching TRBD2. The CDR3 runs to 16 residues. CDR1 and CDR2 from the germline V gene are MNHEY and SVGAGI. CDR3 DNA: TGTGCCGGCAGTAGCGTAAAGGCTAGCGGTTGGGATACGCAGTATTTT. It specifies CAGSSVKASGWDTQYF.

This clonotype has only a few counts. The chain has TRBV5-1 and TRBJ1-1; a possible D gene is TRBD1 (5 bases). V shed 1 base and J shed 4 bases, with 8 bases lying between them. This CDR3 has 13 amino acids. Germline CDR1 reads SGHRS; CDR2 reads YFSETQ. Written as DNA, the CDR3 is TGCGCCAGCAGCTTGTACGGGGGCACTGAAGCTTTCTTT. This codes for CASSLYGGTEAFF.

This clonotype was observed a handful of times. The V gene is TRBV6-5, the J gene TRBJ2-7; D is perhaps TRBD1 (6 bases). Trimming pared 6 bases from V and 0 bases from J, leaving 18 bases between. The CDR3 consists of 16 residues. Germline loops: CDR1 MNHEY, CDR2 SVGAGI. The CDR3 region is CASSPSLDRVSYEQYF. CDR3 coding DNA: TGTGCCAGCAGCCCCAGTCTGGACAGAGTCTCCTACGAGCAGTACTTC.